This TCR beta chain was retrieved from a study of T cells after yellow fever vaccination. Study conclusions and caveats: Once the booster was given, most primary-vaccination clones reappeared, at 95% to 97% for CD4 and approximately 88% for CD8.

Template-switching 5'RACE yielded the TCR cDNA; a universal primer site and UMIs were added in the process. TCRdb reanalysed the 5' RACE reads using MiXCR and keeps one entry per CDR3 protein. Of some 350,000 distinct CDR3 sequences in the sample, 11% were seen once. As to this clonotype: The antigen is unknown.

CDR3 length: 13 residues. The V end lost 5 bases, the J end lost 3 bases, and 9 bases lay between the germline ends. Germline CDR1 and CDR2: SGHTA and FQGNSA. The sample in question was PBMCs, obtained on the day of the first yellow fever vaccination. This rearrangement joins TRBV7-2 to TRBJ2-3; the D is unclear. This receptor was identified in a man aged 18 to 35 who received the YFV17D yellow fever vaccine. The CDR3 DNA follows: TGTGCCAGCAGCGCAGGACGAACAGATACGCAGTATTTT. Its translation: CASSAGRTDTQYF. The full variable domain, its missing parts supplied by reference TRBV7-2 and TRBJ2-3, is GAGVSQSPSNKVTEKGKDVELRCDPISGHTALYWYRQSLGQGLEFLIYFQGNSAPDKSGLPSDRFSAERTGGSVSTLTIQRTQQEDSAVYLCASSAGRTDTQYFGPGTRLTVL.